These T cell receptor beta chains were read from a single sample in a study of cytomegalovirus exposure and HLA in healthy donors. Some clones are missing from TCRdb's copy, which holds only in-frame ones; the method was immunoSEQ multiplex PCR. This table holds more than 95,000 clones, about 10% found once. The sequencing input was PBMCs. The receptor source for this set is a woman aged 18-35 years in good health and CMV-seropositive. Both conserved end residues are part of each CDR3. Fields, in order: CDR3 DNA, CDR3 protein, J gene, clone size, D gene, V gene. D genes are given only for firm matches. The size entry is marked missing in some rows and otherwise reads once, few, many or a size class.

TGTGCCAGCAGCCCCCAGCCCACCTCCGGACAGGGGGGCTCCTACGAGCAGTACTTC | CASSPQPTSGQGGSYEQYF | TRBJ2-7 | few | TRBD1 | TRBV4-2
TGTGCCAGCAGCGGCCAGGGCTACGAGCAGTACTTC | CASSGQGYEQYF | TRBJ2-7 | NA | NA | TRBV14
TGTGCCAGCAGCCCAGTAAACACTGAAGCTTTCTTT | CASSPVNTEAFF | TRBJ1-1 | NA | NA | TRBV9
TGTGCCAGCAGCGAGCTACAGGGGGCGCGCACTGAAGCTTTCTTT | CASSELQGARTEAFF | TRBJ1-1 | NA | TRBD1 | TRBV28
TGTGCCTGGAGTCCGGGTGGGGGGGCCTACGAGCAGTACTTC | CAWSPGGGAYEQYF | TRBJ2-7 | NA | TRBD2 | TRBV30
TGTGCTAGTGGTTTAAGGCGGGGGACGGTGGAGGAAAAACTGTTTTTT | CASGLRRGTVEEKLFF | TRBJ1-4 | NA | NA | TRBV12-5
TGTGCCAGCAGAACCTTGGGACAGGGGAACACTGAAGCTTTCTTT | CASRTLGQGNTEAFF | TRBJ1-1 | few | TRBD1 | TRBV27
TGTGCCAGCAGCTTAGGCGCCTATGGCTACACCTTC | CASSLGAYGYTF | TRBJ1-2 | few | NA | TRBV7-9
TGTGCCAGCAGTTTAAATACCGGGACAAGAAACTACGAGCAGTACTTC | CASSLNTGTRNYEQYF | TRBJ2-7 | NA | NA | TRBV28
TGTGCCAGCAGTTCATCACCAGGGGGAAGCAATCAGCCCCAGCATTTT | CASSSSPGGSNQPQHF | TRBJ1-5 | few | TRBD1 | TRBV27
TGTGCCAGCAGCTTGGAGGGACAGGGGTTTCGAGGCTACACCTTC | CASSLEGQGFRGYTF | TRBJ1-2 | NA | TRBD1 | TRBV7-2
TGTGCCAGCAGCTCCTCTAGCGGGAGGACAGATACGCAGTATTTT | CASSSSSGRTDTQYF | TRBJ2-3 | NA | TRBD2 | TRBV7-2
TGCGCCAGCAGCCAAGATGGGGGACTAGCGGCCCGGCGGACCCAGTACTTC | CASSQDGGLAARRTQYF | TRBJ2-5 | few | TRBD2 | TRBV4-1
TGCGCCAGCAGCTTGGTAGGAGAAACCTATGGCTACACCTTC | CASSLVGETYGYTF | TRBJ1-2 | few | NA | TRBV5-1
TGCGCCAGCAGCCCACAACGGGGGGCTACCTGGAGCGAGCAGTACTTC | CASSPQRGATWSEQYF | TRBJ2-7 | NA | NA | TRBV4-1
TGTGCCAGCAGCGCCGGACTAGCGAAAGGGGAGCTGTTTTTT | CASSAGLAKGELFF | TRBJ2-2 | few | TRBD2 | TRBV13
TGTGCCAGCAGTGTCTTACAGGGGGCAGGTGAAAAACTGTTTTTT | CASSVLQGAGEKLFF | TRBJ1-4 | few | TRBD1 | TRBV6-1
TGTGCCATCAGCCCTAGCGGCGTCACAGATACGCAGTATTTT | CAISPSGVTDTQYF | TRBJ2-3 | NA | TRBD2 | TRBV10-3
TGTGCCAGCAGCTTAGAAGCGGGAGGTCGTAATGAGCAGTTCTTC | CASSLEAGGRNEQFF | TRBJ2-1 | few | TRBD2 | TRBV11-2